This passage covers 30 T cell receptor beta chains from one sample sequenced in a study of CD8+ T cells in alopecia areata. Treatment of the sample: oral pan-JAK inhibitor, 5-10 mg twice daily. Reverse transcription of extracted RNA yielded cDNA, which provided the sequencing template. Produced via immunoSEQ multiplex PCR; TCRdb's table is partial and in-frame only. This table has a few hundred thousand clones, roughly two fifths appearing once. The sequences come from CD4+ T cells sorted from blood, collected between weeks 30 and 35, from a patient treated with tofacitinib. The receptor source for this set is a human donor with alopecia areata.

This clone was detected a few times. The chain links TRBV19 to TRBJ2-3, with D possibly TRBD2 on 7 matching bases. The germline V gene has CDR1 LNHDA and CDR2 SQIVND (reference sequence). The germline V and J ends were trimmed by 5 bases and 2 bases, with 20 bases remaining between them. This CDR3 has 17 amino acids. The DNA of the CDR3 is TGTGCCAGTAGTCGGACAGTTACCGGGGGGTACACAGATACGCAGTATTTT. Its translation is CASSRTVTGGYTDTQYF.

This clone turned up a few times. V is TRBV9 and J is TRBJ2-7; D may be TRBD2 (5 bases). V lost 0 bases, J lost 0 bases, and 10 bases lay in between. Germline V CDR1 and CDR2: SGDLS, YYNGEE. The CDR3 has 15 residues. CDR3 region: CASSVGRRDSYEQYF. The CDR3 region has the DNA TGTGCCAGCAGCGTAGGGAGACGGGACTCCTACGAGCAGTACTTC.

V and J are TRBV19 and TRBJ2-4; 8 bases agree with TRBD1. CDR3 length: 13 residues. Germline V lookup: CDR1 LNHDA, CDR2 SQIVND (reference sequence). V lost 4 bases to trimming and J lost 6 bases; unmatched junction nucleotides: 2. The CDR3 protein is CASSRTGLNIQYF. The CDR3 nucleotides are TGTGCCAGTAGTAGGACAGGGTTAAACATTCAGTACTTC.

The chain combines TRBV29-1 with TRBJ2-2; 8 bases agree with TRBD1. V lost 6 bases and J lost 4; bases outside the gene matches: 4. The CDR3 length is 13 residues. Germline CDR1 reads SQVTM; CDR2 reads ANQGSEA. CDR3 nucleotides: TGCAGCGTAAACAGGGGGAGCACCGGGGAGCTGTTTTTT. This sequence encodes CSVNRGSTGELFF.

This clone was counted between two and nine times. The V call is TRBV7-9, the J call TRBJ2-1; 8 nucleotides agree with TRBD2. With 5 bases clipped from V and 6 bases from J, the junction kept 3 bases outside the gene matches. Germline V lookup: CDR1 SEHNR, CDR2 FQNEAQ (reference sequence). There are 13 residues in the CDR3. The CDR3 nucleotides are TGTGCCAGCAGCATGGGACTAGTCAATGAGCAGTTCTTC. This encodes CASSMGLVNEQFF.

Worth noting for this clone: Other nucleotide sequences from this sample produce the same CDR3. The chain is built from TRBV5-1 and TRBJ1-1; D remains unclear. Germline CDR1 reads SGHRS; CDR2 reads YFSETQ. V was pared by 0 bases and J by 1 base, with 4 bases between. The CDR3 is 13 amino acids. CDR3 protein: CASSLGRNTEAFF. Here the CDR3 DNA reads TGCGCCAGCAGCTTGGGCAGGAACACTGAAGCTTTCTTT. Full variable domain (outside the CDR3, taken from reference TRBV5-1 and TRBJ1-1): KAGVTQTPRYLIKTRGQQVTLSCSPISGHRSVSWYQQTPGQGLQFLFEYFSETQRNKGNFPGRFSGRQFSNSRSEMNVSTLELGDSALYLCASSLGRNTEAFFGQGTRLTVV.

This rearrangement joins TRBV29-1 to TRBJ2-5; 9 bases fit TRBD2. The germline V gene has CDR1 SQVTM and CDR2 ANQGSEA. This CDR3 comprises 14 residues. V shed 7 bases and J 0 bases; nucleotides not matched to a gene: 6. The CDR3 DNA reads as TGCAGCGGACGACTAGCGGTGGACCAAGAGACCCAGTACTTC. Amino acids: CSGRLAVDQETQYF.

This clone was observed a handful of times. The rearrangement uses TRBV7-3 and TRBJ2-1, with 9 bases fitting TRBD1. The CDR3 is made up of 15 amino acids. Germline V lookup: CDR1 SGHTA, CDR2 FQGTGA. V lost 3 bases to trimming and J lost 6 bases; unmatched junction nucleotides: 6. As DNA, the CDR3 is TGTGCCAGCAGCTTCACCGGGACAGGGTCCAATGAGCAGTTCTTC. This encodes CASSFTGTGSNEQFF.

The table lists this clone with a few counts. This sample includes further DNA sequences coding for the same CDR3. This sequence joins TRBV2 and TRBJ2-3, with a possible D match to TRBD2 (5 bases). Trimming pared 6 bases from V and 6 bases from J, leaving 13 bases between. Germline values: CDR1 SNHLY, CDR2 FYNNEI. The CDR3 spans 13 residues. Here the CDR3 reads CASSGNNGDTQYF. CDR3 DNA sequence: TGTGCCAGCAGCGGGAACAATGGGGATACGCAGTATTTT. Full variable domain (remainder filled in from reference TRBV2 and TRBJ2-3): EPEVTQTPSHQVTQMGQEVILRCVPISNHLYFYWYRQILGQKVEFLVSFYNNEISEKSEIFDDQFSVERPDGSNFTLKIRSTKLEDSAMYFCASSGNNGDTQYFGPGTRLTVL.

The chain recombines TRBV27 with TRBJ2-3, with D uncertain. This CDR3 region has 14 residues. Trimming stripped 7 bases from V and 1 base from J, with 12 bases between. Germline V gene data show CDR1 as MNHEY and CDR2 as SMNVEV (reference sequence). CDR3 sequence: CASTKVGRTDTQYF. Here the CDR3 DNA reads TGTGCCAGCACCAAGGTCGGGCGCACAGATACGCAGTATTTT.

This chain connects TRBV5-1 to TRBJ1-5; D gene unclear. V gave up 2 bases and J gave up 4 bases, with 7 bases separating them. CDR3 length: 13 residues. Germline CDR1 SGHRS, CDR2 YFSETQ. CDR3 DNA: TGCGCCAGCAGCTTAAGCGCAAATCAGCCCCAGCATTTT. This codes for CASSLSANQPQHF.

This clone was picked up a small number of times. V and J are TRBV7-9 and TRBJ1-1; TRBD1 might be the D (5 bases). CDR1 SEHNR and CDR2 FQNEAQ come from the germline V gene (reference sequence). The CDR3 is 13 residues long. V was trimmed by 5 bases and J by 4 bases, leaving 11 bases between them. The CDR3, as DNA: TGTGCCAGCAGCCCAGGGCGGGGCACTGAAGCTTTCTTT. Protein sequence: CASSPGRGTEAFF.

This clone showed up just a few times. The CDR3 DNA is TGTGCCTGGAGCCTCCACAGGGGGGTAAATCAGCCCCAGCATTTT. Amino acids: CAWSLHRGVNQPQHF. This chain connects TRBV30 to TRBJ1-5; 8 bases align to TRBD1. The CDR3 contains 15 residues. Trimming took 3 bases from V and 4 from J; bases not matched to a gene: 8. Germline lookup yields CDR1 GTSNPN and CDR2 SVGIG (reference sequence). The entire variable domain, with the rest obtained from reference TRBV30 and TRBJ1-5, is as follows: SQTIHQWPATLVQPVGSPLSLECTVEGTSNPNLYWYRQAAGRGLQLLFYSVGIGQISSEVPQNLSASRPQDRQFILSSKKLLLSDSGFYLCAWSLHRGVNQPQHFGDGTRLSIL.

For the CDR3, the DNA is TGTGCCAGCAGCTTAGAGTCCGGGACCGTTAAGCAGTTCTTC. Translation gives CASSLESGTVKQFF. The chain is built from TRBV7-9 and TRBJ2-1; either TRBD1 or TRBD2 may supply D (5 bases each). This CDR3 contains 14 residues. V was pared by 1 base and J by 11 bases, with 15 bases between. Germline assignment: CDR1 SEHNR and CDR2 FQNEAQ (reference sequence).

V and J are TRBV30 and TRBJ1-1, with D perhaps TRBD1 (5 bases). V lost 2 bases and J 1 base, leaving 8 bases between the germline ends. Germline assignment: CDR1 GTSNPN and CDR2 SVGIG (reference sequence). The CDR3 loop spans 13 amino acids. As DNA, the CDR3 is TGTGCCTGGAGTTTTGGGGCGAACACTGAAGCTTTCTTT. This sequence encodes CAWSFGANTEAFF.

The chain is built from TRBV7-9 and TRBJ2-3; 15 bases are shared with TRBD2. The ends lost 8 bases at V and 6 bases at J; junction bases unmatched: 9. CDR3 length: 16 amino acids. The germline CDR1 and CDR2 sequences are SEHNR and FQNEAQ (reference sequence). For the CDR3, the DNA is TGTGCCAGCCTCTCAAGGACTAGCGGGAGGGCGGATACGCAGTATTTT. It yields the protein CASLSRTSGRADTQYF.

The genes are TRBV7-9 and TRBJ2-7; D may be TRBD1 or TRBD2 (5 bases each). Germline V CDR1 and CDR2: SEHNR, FQNEAQ (reference sequence). This CDR3 is 13 amino acids long. Trimming shortened V by 7 bases and J by 5 bases, and 15 bases separated the two germline ends. The CDR3 sequence: CASNSGTRHEQYF. In DNA, the CDR3 is TGTGCCAGCAACTCCGGGACGAGGCACGAGCAGTACTTC.

This rearrangement joins TRBV7-9 to TRBJ1-6; D unclear. V lost 0 bases and J lost 10, with 4 bases in between. Looked up from germline, CDR1 is SEHNR and CDR2 is FQNEAQ (reference sequence). This CDR3 spans 12 amino acids. This CDR3 reads CASSLAGSPLHF. The DNA for the CDR3 is TGTGCCAGCAGCTTAGCGGGCTCACCCCTCCACTTT.

CDR3 sequence: CASSPWRPEQNYGYTF. Here the CDR3 DNA reads TGTGCCAGCAGCCCTTGGCGTCCAGAACAGAACTATGGCTACACCTTC. The V gene is TRBV7-9, the J gene TRBJ1-2; D not certain. Germline assignment: CDR1 SEHNR and CDR2 FQNEAQ (reference sequence). V gave up 5 bases and J gave up 2 bases, with 18 bases separating them. The CDR3 is 16 amino acids.

Only a few counts were recorded for this clone. The chain carries TRBV30 and TRBJ2-5; TRBD1 aligns across 9 bases. The CDR3 contains 15 residues. Trimming removed 0 bases from V and 1 base from J; junction bases left unmatched: 3. CDR1 and CDR2 from the germline V gene are GTSNPN and SVGIG (reference sequence). Here the CDR3 reads CAWSVQTGGQETQYF. The CDR3 DNA is TGTGCCTGGAGTGTTCAGACAGGGGGCCAAGAGACCCAGTACTTC. The variable domain in full, completed from reference TRBV30 and TRBJ2-5, reads SQTIHQWPATLVQPVGSPLSLECTVEGTSNPNLYWYRQAAGRGLQLLFYSVGIGQISSEVPQNLSASRPQDRQFILSSKKLLLSDSGFYLCAWSVQTGGQETQYFGPGTRLLVL.

The chain uses TRBV23-1 and TRBJ1-6; tentative D call: TRBD1 (5 bases). TRBV23-1 carries the ORF label, with uncertain function. This CDR3 is built from 14 residues. Trimming left V 7 bases short and J 9 bases short, with 16 bases between. CDR3 nucleotides: TGCGCCAGCACCGGGACCCCTGCTGGTTCACCCCTCCACTTT. Translation gives CASTGTPAGSPLHF.

This clone was observed a single time. The chain uses TRBV27 and TRBJ2-5; maybe TRBD1 (5 bases). The germline gives CDR1 MNHEY, CDR2 SMNVEV (reference sequence). V dropped 0 bases and J dropped 7 bases, with 12 bases sitting between them. The CDR3 extends over 14 amino acids. CDR3 amino acids: CASSLSDTRATQYF. The CDR3 coding sequence is TGTGCCAGCAGTTTATCGGACACAAGAGCGACCCAGTACTTC.

The gene calls are TRBV5-1 and TRBJ1-1, with D hard to call. The CDR3 sequence is 13 residues long. CDR1 and CDR2 (germline): SGHRS, YFSETQ. Trimming cost V 5 bases and J 4 bases, with 12 bases left between them. The CDR3 reads CASSRGLGTEAFF. CDR3 DNA sequence: TGCGCCAGCAGTCGAGGACTCGGCACTGAAGCTTTCTTT. Full variable domain (missing parts from reference TRBV5-1 and TRBJ1-1): KAGVTQTPRYLIKTRGQQVTLSCSPISGHRSVSWYQQTPGQGLQFLFEYFSETQRNKGNFPGRFSGRQFSNSRSEMNVSTLELGDSALYLCASSRGLGTEAFFGQGTRLTVV.

The CDR3 DNA is TGTGCCTGTAGGGCGGTTGTTGGCGCGAAAAATGAGCAGTTCTTC. It is translated as CACRAVVGAKNEQFF. The genes are TRBV30 and TRBJ2-1; unclear D gene. Trimming removed 6 bases from V and 7 bases from J, with 22 bases in between. Germline CDR1 and CDR2: GTSNPN and SVGIG (reference sequence). The CDR3 covers 15 residues.

The chain links TRBV5-1 to TRBJ2-1; D remains unclear. Germline values: CDR1 SGHRS, CDR2 YFSETQ. The CDR3 extends over 14 amino acids. Trimming shortened V by 1 base and J by 0 bases, and 5 bases separated the two germline ends. The CDR3 protein is CASSLPNSYNEQFF. DNA of the CDR3: TGCGCCAGCAGCTTGCCAAACTCCTACAATGAGCAGTTCTTC.

This clone was counted a few times. J is TRBJ1-2 and V is TRBV6-6, with TRBD1 identical over 7 bases. CDR3 length: 14 amino acids. The V gene's germline CDR1 is MNHNY and CDR2 SVGAGI (reference sequence). Trimming cost V 7 bases and J 1 base; bases outside gene matches: 6. CDR3 sequence: CASTPDRFNYGYTF. CDR3 nucleotides: TGTGCCAGCACCCCGGACAGGTTTAACTATGGCTACACCTTC.

This clone showed up just a few times. The chain recombines TRBV29-1 with TRBJ2-5; 8 bases line up with TRBD1. The end of the DNA aligns better with TRBJ2-7, so the J call may be wrong. Germline V CDR1 and CDR2: SQVTM, ANQGSEA. This CDR3 spans 13 amino acids. The CDR3 sequence: CSVARTGTYEQYF. CDR3 coding DNA: TGCAGCGTTGCTCGGACAGGGACCTACGAGCAGTACTTC.

This chain links TRBV6-5 with TRBJ2-7; perhaps TRBD2 as D (6 bases). Trimming cost V 7 bases and J 5 bases, with 21 bases left between them. The CDR3 runs 15 residues. Per germline, CDR1 MNHEY and CDR2 SVGAGI. CDR3 loop: CASTPAGQGGDEQYF. CDR3 coding DNA: TGTGCCAGCACCCCCGCGGGGCAGGGAGGAGACGAGCAGTACTTC.

The V and J genes are TRBV7-9 and TRBJ1-5; D uncertain. Per the germline V gene, CDR1 is SEHNR and CDR2 is FQNEAQ (reference sequence). This CDR3 comprises 13 residues. Deletions cut 1 base from V and 9 bases from J, with 10 bases between. The CDR3 reads CASSLEERSPQHF. DNA for the CDR3: TGTGCCAGCAGCTTAGAAGAGAGGTCGCCCCAGCATTTT.

This sequence joins TRBV29-1 and TRBJ2-7, with 7 nucleotides matching TRBD1. Trimming at V came to 6 bases and at J to 2 bases, leaving 13 bases not matched to a gene. The CDR3 has 15 residues. Looked up from germline, CDR1 is SQVTM and CDR2 is ANQGSEA. The CDR3 spells CSVEGFGRGTYEQYF. CDR3 coding DNA: TGCAGCGTCGAGGGGTTCGGCAGGGGGACCTACGAGCAGTACTTC.